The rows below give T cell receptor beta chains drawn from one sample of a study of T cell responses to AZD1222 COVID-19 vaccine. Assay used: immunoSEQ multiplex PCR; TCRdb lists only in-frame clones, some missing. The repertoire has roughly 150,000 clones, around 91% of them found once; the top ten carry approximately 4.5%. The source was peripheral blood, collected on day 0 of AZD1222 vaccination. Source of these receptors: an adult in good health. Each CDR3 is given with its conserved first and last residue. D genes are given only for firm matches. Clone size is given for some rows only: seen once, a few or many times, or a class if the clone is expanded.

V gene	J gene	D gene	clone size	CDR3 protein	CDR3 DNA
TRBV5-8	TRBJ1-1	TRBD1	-	CASSFMQGAGTEAFF	TGTGCCAGCAGCTTTATGCAGGGGGCTGGGACTGAAGCTTTCTTT
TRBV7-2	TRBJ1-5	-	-	CASSLVSGLEQPQHF	TGTGCCAGCAGCTTAGTGTCAGGGTTGGAGCAGCCCCAGCATTTT
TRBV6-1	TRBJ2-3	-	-	CASSEGLGRGSDTQYF	TGTGCCAGCAGTGAAGGATTGGGAAGGGGATCAGATACGCAGTATTTT
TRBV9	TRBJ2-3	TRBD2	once	CASSATPGLAGLDTQYF	TGTGCCAGCAGCGCAACTCCGGGACTAGCGGGGTTGGATACGCAGTATTTT
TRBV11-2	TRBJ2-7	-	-	CASSLEGSSYEQYF	TGTGCCAGCAGCTTGGAAGGGAGCTCCTACGAGCAGTACTTC
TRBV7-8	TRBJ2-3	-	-	CASSLARGDTDTQYF	TGTGCCAGCAGCTTAGCCCGAGGGGACACAGATACGCAGTATTTT
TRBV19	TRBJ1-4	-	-	CASSSSTWYGNEKLFF	TGTGCCAGTAGTAGCTCAACGTGGTACGGGAATGAAAAACTGTTTTTT
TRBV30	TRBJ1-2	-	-	CAWKGGRGYGYTF	TGTGCCTGGAAAGGCGGGCGCGGCTATGGCTACACCTTC
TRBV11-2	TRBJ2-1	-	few	CASSPRRGTGSSYNEQFF	TGTGCCAGCAGCCCAAGACGCGGAACAGGGAGCTCCTACAATGAGCAGTTCTTC
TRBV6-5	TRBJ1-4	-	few	CASSYSRNEKLFF	TGTGCCAGCAGTTACTCGAGGAATGAAAAACTGTTTTTT
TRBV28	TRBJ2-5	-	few	CASSYPGGRETQYF	TGTGCCAGCAGTTACCCCGGGGGTAGGGAGACCCAGTACTTC
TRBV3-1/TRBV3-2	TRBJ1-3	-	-	CASSHRRGLSGNTIYF	TGTGCCAGCAGCCATCGCAGGGGTTTATCTGGAAACACCATATATTTT
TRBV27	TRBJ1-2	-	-	CASRRLQATPYGYTF	TGTGCCAGCAGACGTCTGCAGGCAACCCCGTATGGCTACACCTTC
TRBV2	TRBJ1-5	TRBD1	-	CASSGKTGSNQPQHF	TGTGCCAGCAGTGGGAAGACAGGGAGCAATCAGCCCCAGCATTTT
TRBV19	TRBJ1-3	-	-	CASSLTSAGLLSGNTIYF	TGTGCCAGTAGTTTAACCTCCGCAGGGCTACTCTCTGGAAACACCATATATTTT
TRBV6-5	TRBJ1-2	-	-	CASSYSGQGNYGYTF	TGTGCCAGCAGTTACTCTGGGCAGGGAAACTATGGCTACACCTTC
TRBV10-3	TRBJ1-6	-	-	CAISEVPDNSPLHF	TGTGCCATCAGTGAAGTTCCAGATAATTCACCCCTCCACTTT
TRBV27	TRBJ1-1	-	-	CASSFVPNTEAFF	TGTGCCAGCAGTTTTGTCCCGAACACTGAAGCTTTCTTT
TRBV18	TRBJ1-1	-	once	CASREGQNTEAFF	TGTGCCAGCCGAGAGGGACAGAACACTGAAGCTTTCTTT
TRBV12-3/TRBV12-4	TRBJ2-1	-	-	CASSEGNEQFF	TGTGCCAGCAGCGAGGGGAATGAGCAGTTCTTC
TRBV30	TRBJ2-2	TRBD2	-	CAKGLAGELFF	TGTGCGAAAGGACTAGCTGGGGAGCTGTTTTTT
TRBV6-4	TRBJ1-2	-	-	CASSDGQGLGYTF	TGTGCCAGCAGTGACGGGCAGGGTCTCGGCTACACCTTC
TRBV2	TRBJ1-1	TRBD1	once	CASSYGQGLDSEAFF	TGTGCCAGCAGTTACGGACAGGGACTGGACAGTGAAGCTTTCTTT
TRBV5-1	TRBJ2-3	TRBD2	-	CASSLGISGRTDTQYF	TGCGCCAGCAGCTTGGGTATTAGCGGGAGAACAGATACGCAGTATTTT
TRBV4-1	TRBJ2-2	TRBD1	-	CASSFGDRGGTGELFF	TGCGCCAGCAGCTTTGGGGACAGGGGAGGCACCGGGGAGCTGTTTTTT
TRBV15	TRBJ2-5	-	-	CATSRDRGVGETQYF	TGTGCCACCAGCAGAGACAGGGGTGTAGGGGAGACCCAGTACTTC
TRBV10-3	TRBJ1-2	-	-	CAISEYNLYTF	TGTGCCATCAGTGAGTACAACCTCTACACCTTC
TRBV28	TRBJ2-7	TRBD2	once	CASRPVRTSGRGTYEQYF	TGTGCCAGCAGACCCGTTCGAACTAGCGGGAGGGGAACCTACGAGCAGTACTTC
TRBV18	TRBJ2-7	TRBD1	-	CASSLTGGLGEQYF	TGTGCCAGCTCACTGACAGGGGGGCTCGGCGAGCAGTACTTC
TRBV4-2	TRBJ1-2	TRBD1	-	CASSPSTGTANYGYTF	TGTGCCAGCAGCCCCTCAACCGGGACAGCTAACTATGGCTACACCTTC
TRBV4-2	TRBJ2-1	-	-	CASSPWTASEQFF	TGTGCCAGCAGCCCCTGGACCGCAAGTGAGCAGTTCTTC